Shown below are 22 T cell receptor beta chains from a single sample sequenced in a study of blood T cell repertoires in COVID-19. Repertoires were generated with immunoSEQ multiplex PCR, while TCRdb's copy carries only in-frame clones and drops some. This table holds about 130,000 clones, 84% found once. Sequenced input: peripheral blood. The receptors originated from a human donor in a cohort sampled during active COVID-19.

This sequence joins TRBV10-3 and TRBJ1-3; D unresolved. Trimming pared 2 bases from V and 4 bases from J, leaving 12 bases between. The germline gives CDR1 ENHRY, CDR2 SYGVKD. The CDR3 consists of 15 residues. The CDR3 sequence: CAISEGLTSGNTIYF. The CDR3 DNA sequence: TGTGCCATCAGTGAGGGGCTTACCTCCGGAAACACCATATATTTT.

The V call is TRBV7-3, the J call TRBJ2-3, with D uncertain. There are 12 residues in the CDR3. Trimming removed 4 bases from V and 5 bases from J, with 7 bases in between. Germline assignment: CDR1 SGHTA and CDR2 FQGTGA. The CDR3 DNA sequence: TGTGCCAGCAGCTCGCCGGGAGATACGCAGTATTTT. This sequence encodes CASSSPGDTQYF.

CDR3 sequence: CASSSGQGLNSPLHF. The CDR3 DNA follows: TGTGCCAGCAGTTCGGGACAGGGGCTCAATTCACCCCTCCACTTT. V and J are TRBV28 and TRBJ1-6; TRBD1 matches 10 bases. V lost 4 bases to trimming and J lost 7 bases; unmatched junction nucleotides: 4. Per the germline V gene, CDR1 is MDHEN and CDR2 is SYDVKM. This CDR3 has 15 residues.

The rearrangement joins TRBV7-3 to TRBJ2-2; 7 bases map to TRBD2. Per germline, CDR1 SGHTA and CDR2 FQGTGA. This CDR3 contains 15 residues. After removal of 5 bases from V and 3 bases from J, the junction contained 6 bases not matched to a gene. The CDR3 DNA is TGTGCCAGCAGCCATAGCGGGTCGGACACCGGGGAGCTGTTTTTT. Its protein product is CASSHSGSDTGELFF.

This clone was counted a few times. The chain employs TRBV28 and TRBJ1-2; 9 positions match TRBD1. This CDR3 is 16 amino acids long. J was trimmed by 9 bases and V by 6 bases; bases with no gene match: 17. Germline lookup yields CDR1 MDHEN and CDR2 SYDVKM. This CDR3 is CASRRGGGGQGPSYTF. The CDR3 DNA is TGTGCCAGCAGACGTGGGGGCGGAGGACAGGGGCCAAGCTACACCTTC.

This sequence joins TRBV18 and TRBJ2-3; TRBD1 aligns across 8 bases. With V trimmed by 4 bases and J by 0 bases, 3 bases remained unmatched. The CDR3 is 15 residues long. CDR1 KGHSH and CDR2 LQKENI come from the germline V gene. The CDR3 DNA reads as TGTGCCAGCTCACGGACAGGGCCAAGCACAGATACGCAGTATTTT. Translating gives CASSRTGPSTDTQYF.

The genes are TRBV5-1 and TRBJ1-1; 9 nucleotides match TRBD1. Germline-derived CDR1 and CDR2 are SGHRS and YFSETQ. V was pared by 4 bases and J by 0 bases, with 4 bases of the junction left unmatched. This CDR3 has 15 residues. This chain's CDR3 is CASSPGQGLNTEAFF. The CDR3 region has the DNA TGCGCCAGCAGCCCCGGACAGGGGCTGAACACTGAAGCTTTCTTT.

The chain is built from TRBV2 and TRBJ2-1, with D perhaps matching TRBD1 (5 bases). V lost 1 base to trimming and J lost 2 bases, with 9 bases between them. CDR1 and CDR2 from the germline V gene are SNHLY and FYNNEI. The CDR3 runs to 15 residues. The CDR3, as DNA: TGTGCCAGCAGTGAAGACGGACAAGCCTACAATGAGCAGTTCTTC. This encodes CASSEDGQAYNEQFF.

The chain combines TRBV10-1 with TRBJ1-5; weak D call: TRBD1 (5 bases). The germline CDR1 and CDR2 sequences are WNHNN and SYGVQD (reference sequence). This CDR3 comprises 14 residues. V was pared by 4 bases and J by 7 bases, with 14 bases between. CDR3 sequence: CASSGIGGEQPQHF. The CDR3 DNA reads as TGCGCCAGCAGTGGAATCGGGGGGGAACAGCCCCAGCATTTT.

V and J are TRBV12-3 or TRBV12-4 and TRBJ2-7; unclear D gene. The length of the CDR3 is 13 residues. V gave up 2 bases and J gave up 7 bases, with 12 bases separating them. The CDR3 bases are TGTGCCAGCAGTTTAACCCTAACGGGTGAGCAGTACGTC. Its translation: CASSLTLTGEQYV.

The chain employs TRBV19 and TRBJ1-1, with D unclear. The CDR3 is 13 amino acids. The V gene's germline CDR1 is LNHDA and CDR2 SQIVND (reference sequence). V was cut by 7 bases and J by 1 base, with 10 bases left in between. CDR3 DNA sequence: TGTGCCAGTACCGACATCAGGAACACTGAAGCTTTCTTT. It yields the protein CASTDIRNTEAFF.

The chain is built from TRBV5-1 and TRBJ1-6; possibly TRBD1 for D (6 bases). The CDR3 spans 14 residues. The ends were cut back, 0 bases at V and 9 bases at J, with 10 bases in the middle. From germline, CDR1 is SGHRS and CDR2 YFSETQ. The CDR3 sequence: CASSLGGLGSPLHF. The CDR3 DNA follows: TGCGCCAGCAGCTTGGGGGGGCTGGGTTCACCCCTCCACTTT.

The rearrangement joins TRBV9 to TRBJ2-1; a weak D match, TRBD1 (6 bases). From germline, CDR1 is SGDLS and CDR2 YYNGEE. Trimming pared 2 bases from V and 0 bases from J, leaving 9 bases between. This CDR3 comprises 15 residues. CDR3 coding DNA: TGTGCCAGCAGCGTTGGGACACCCTCCTACAATGAGCAGTTCTTC. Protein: CASSVGTPSYNEQFF. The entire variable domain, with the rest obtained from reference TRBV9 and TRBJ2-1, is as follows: DSGVTQTPKHLITATGQRVTLRCSPRSGDLSVYWYQQSLDQGLQFLIQYYNGEERAKGNILERFSAQQFPDLHSELNLSSLELGDSALYFCASSVGTPSYNEQFFGPGTRLTVL.

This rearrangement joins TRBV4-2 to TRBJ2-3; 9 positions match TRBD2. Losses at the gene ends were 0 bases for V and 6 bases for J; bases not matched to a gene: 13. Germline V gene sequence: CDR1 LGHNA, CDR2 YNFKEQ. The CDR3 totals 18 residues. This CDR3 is CASSQDRASGALRDTQYF. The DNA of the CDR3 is TGTGCCAGCAGCCAAGATAGGGCTAGCGGGGCCCTTAGGGATACGCAGTATTTT.

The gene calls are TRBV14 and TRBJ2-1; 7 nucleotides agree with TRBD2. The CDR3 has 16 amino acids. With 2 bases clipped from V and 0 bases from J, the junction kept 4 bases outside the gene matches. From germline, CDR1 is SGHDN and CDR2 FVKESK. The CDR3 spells CASSQTRGTSYNEQFF. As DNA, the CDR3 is TGTGCCAGCAGCCAAACGCGGGGGACCTCCTACAATGAGCAGTTCTTC.

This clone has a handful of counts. In nucleotides, the CDR3 is TGTGCCAGCAGCTTAGACAGGGTAGGCGAGCAGTACTTC. Amino acid sequence: CASSLDRVGEQYF. This chain links TRBV11-2 with TRBJ2-7; TRBD1 is a possible D gene (5 bases). Germline loops: CDR1 SGHAT, CDR2 FQNNGV. There are 13 residues in the CDR3. V lost 0 bases, J lost 6 bases, and 9 bases lay in between.

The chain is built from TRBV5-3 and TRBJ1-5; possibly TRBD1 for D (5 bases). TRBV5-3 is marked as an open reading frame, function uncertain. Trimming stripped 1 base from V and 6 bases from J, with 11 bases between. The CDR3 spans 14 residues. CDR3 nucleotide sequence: TGTGCCAGAAGCTTGAGGGGTAGGGCTCAGCCCCAGCATTTT. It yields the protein CARSLRGRAQPQHF.

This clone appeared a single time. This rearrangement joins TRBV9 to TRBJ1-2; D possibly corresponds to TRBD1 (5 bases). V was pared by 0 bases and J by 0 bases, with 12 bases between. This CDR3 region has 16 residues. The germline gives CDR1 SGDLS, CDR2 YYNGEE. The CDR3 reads CASSVGLGTSNYGYTF. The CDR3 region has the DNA TGTGCCAGCAGCGTAGGCCTGGGGACTTCTAACTATGGCTACACCTTC.

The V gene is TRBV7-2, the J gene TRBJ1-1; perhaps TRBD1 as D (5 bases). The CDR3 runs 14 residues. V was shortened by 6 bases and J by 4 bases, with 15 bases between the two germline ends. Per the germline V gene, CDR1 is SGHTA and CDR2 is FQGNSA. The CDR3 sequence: CASREVGGVTEAFF. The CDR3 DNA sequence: TGTGCCAGCAGGGAGGTGGGGGGAGTCACTGAAGCTTTCTTT.

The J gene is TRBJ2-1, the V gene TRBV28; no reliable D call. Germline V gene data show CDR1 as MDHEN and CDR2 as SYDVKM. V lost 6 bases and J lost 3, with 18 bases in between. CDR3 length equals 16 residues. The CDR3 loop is CASSSRAQNRYNEQFF. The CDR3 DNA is TGTGCCAGCAGCTCCCGAGCTCAAAATCGCTACAATGAGCAGTTCTTC.

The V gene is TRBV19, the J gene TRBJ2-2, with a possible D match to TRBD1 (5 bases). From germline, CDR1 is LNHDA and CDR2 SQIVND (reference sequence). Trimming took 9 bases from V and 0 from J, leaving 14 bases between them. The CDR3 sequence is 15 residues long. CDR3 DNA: TGTGCCAGCCAGGGTCGCCAGCCGAACACCGGGGAGCTGTTTTTT. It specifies CASQGRQPNTGELFF.

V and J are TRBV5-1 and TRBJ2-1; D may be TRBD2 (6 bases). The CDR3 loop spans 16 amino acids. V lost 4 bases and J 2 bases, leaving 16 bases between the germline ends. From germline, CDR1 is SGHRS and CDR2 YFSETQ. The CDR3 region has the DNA TGCGCCAGCAGCCAACCCGCGGGGAAGGCCTACAATGAGCAGTTCTTC. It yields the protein CASSQPAGKAYNEQFF.